The entry that follows covers one T cell receptor beta chain sequence. Germline V CDR1 and CDR2: MNHNS, SASEGT. This CDR3 has 13 residues. V lost 5 bases to trimming and J lost 5 bases, with 10 bases between them. Original handling: Reference gene primer amplification yielded estimated nucleated cell counts. Assay used: immunoSEQ multiplex PCR; TCRdb lists only in-frame clones, some missing. V and J calls and clone size are those listed in that table; D and trimming were worked out from the DNA. The table lists about 120,000 clones, about 85% of them singletons. The record originates from a study of blood T cell repertoires in COVID-19. The wider study: Spain, Italy and the United States supplied samples that represented acute and convalescent COVID-19.

The clonotype comes from a man at least 80 years old with acute or convalescent COVID-19. The chain uses TRBV6-1 and TRBJ2-1, with D tentatively TRBD2 (5 bases). The specimen sequenced was peripheral blood. In DNA form, the CDR3 reads TGTGCCAGCAGTCCTGAGGGAAACAATGAGCAGTTCTTC. Translated: CASSPEGNNEQFF.